Below, one TCR beta chain is given with its context. The germline V gene encodes CDR1 KGHDR and CDR2 SFDVKD. V lost 5 bases and J lost 4, with 10 bases in between. This CDR3 is 14 amino acids long. This sample stems from a study of identical twins. MiXCR, applied by TCRdb to the 5' RACE reads, yields one record per CDR3 protein. In the table there are roughly 230,000 distinct CDR3 sequences, around 8.3% of which are singletons. Separately, the same data were catalogued under a study of yellow fever vaccine responses in identical twins.

The clonotype was recovered from a woman in her late teens or twenties in good health. This chain uses TRBV24-1 with TRBJ1-4; possibly TRBD1 for D (6 bases). Sequencing was done on a sample of CD8+ T cells sorted from blood. CDR3: CATSGAGVNEKLFF. The CDR3 coding sequence is TGTGCCACCAGTGGTGCAGGGGTTAATGAAAAACTGTTTTTT.